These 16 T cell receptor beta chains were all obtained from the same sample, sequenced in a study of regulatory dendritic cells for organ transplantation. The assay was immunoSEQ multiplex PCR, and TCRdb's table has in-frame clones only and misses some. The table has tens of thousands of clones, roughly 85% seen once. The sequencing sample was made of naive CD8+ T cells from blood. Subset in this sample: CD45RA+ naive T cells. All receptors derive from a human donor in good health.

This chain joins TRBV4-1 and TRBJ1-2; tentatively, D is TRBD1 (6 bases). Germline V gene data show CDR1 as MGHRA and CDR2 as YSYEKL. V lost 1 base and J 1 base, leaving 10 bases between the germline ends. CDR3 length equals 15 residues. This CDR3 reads CASSQAGGFNYGYTF. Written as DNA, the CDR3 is TGCGCCAGCAGCCAAGCGGGGGGCTTTAACTATGGCTACACCTTC.

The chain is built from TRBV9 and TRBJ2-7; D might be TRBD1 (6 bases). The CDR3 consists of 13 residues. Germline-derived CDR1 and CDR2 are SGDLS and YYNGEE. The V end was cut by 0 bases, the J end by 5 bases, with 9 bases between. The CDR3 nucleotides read TGTGCCAGCAGCGTAGAGTGGGACAACGAGCAGTACTTC. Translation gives CASSVEWDNEQYF.

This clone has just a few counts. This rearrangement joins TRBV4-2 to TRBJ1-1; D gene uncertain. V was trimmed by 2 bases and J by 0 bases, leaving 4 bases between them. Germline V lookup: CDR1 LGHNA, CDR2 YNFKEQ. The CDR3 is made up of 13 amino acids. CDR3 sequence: CASSQPVNTEAFF. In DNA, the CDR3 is TGTGCCAGCAGCCAACCAGTGAACACTGAAGCTTTCTTT.

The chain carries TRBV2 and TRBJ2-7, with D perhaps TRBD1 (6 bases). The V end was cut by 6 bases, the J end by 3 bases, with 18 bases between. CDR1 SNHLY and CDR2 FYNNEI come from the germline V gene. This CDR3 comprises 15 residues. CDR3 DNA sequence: TGTGCCAGCAGGGAGAACCGGGACATAAGCTACGAGCAGTACTTC. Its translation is CASRENRDISYEQYF.

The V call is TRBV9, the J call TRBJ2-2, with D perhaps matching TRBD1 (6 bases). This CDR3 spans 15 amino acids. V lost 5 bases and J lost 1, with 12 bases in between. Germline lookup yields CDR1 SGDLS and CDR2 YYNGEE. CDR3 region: CASRSPGQNTGELFF. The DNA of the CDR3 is TGTGCCAGCAGGAGCCCGGGACAGAACACCGGGGAGCTGTTTTTT. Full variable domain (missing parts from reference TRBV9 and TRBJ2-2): DSGVTQTPKHLITATGQRVTLRCSPRSGDLSVYWYQQSLDQGLQFLIQYYNGEERAKGNILERFSAQQFPDLHSELNLSSLELGDSALYFCASRSPGQNTGELFFGEGSRLTVL.

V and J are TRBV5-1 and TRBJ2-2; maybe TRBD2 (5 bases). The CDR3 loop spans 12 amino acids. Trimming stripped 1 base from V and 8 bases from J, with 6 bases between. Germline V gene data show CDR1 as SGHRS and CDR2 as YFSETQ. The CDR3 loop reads CASSLSGGELFF. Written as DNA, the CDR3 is TGCGCCAGCAGCTTGTCGGGAGGGGAGCTGTTTTTT.

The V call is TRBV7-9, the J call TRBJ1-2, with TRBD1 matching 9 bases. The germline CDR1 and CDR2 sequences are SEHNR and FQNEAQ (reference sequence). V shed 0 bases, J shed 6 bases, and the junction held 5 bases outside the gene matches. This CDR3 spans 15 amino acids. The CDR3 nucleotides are TGTGCCAGCAGCTTAGCGCTCGGGACAGGGAATGGCTACACCTTC. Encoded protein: CASSLALGTGNGYTF.

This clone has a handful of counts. CDR3 DNA: TGTGCCACGGGTTTGAGCGGAAGGAGCTCCTACGAGCAGTACTTC. Translated: CATGLSGRSSYEQYF. The V call is TRBV27, the J call TRBJ2-7; possible D gene TRBD2, 5 bases. CDR1 and CDR2 (germline): MNHEY, SMNVEV (reference sequence). Trimming pared 10 bases from V and 0 bases from J, leaving 19 bases between. The CDR3 runs to 15 residues.

CDR3 DNA sequence: TGTGCCAGCACCCTACGCTCCTACAATGAGCAGTTCTTC. Translated: CASTLRSYNEQFF. This chain uses TRBV13 with TRBJ2-1; the D is unclear. From germline, CDR1 is PRHDT and CDR2 FYEKMQ (reference sequence). The V end lost 7 bases, the J end lost 0 bases, and 7 bases lay between the germline ends. The CDR3 sequence is 13 residues long.

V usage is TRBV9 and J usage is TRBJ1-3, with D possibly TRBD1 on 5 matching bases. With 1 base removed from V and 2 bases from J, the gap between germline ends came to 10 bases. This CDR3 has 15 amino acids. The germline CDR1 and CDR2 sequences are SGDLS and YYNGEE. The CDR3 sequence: CASSVYQGAGNTIYF. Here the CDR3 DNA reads TGTGCCAGCAGCGTATACCAAGGGGCTGGAAACACCATATATTTT.

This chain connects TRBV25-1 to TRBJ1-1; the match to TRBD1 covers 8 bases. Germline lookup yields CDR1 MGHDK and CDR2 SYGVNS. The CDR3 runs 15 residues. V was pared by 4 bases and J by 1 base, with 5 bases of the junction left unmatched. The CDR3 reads CASSGPRGRNTEAFF. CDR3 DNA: TGTGCCAGCAGTGGCCCCAGGGGGCGGAACACTGAAGCTTTCTTT.

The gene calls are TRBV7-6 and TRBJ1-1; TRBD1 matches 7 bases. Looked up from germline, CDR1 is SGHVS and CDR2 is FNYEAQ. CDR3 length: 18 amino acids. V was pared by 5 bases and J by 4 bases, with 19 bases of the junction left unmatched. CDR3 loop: CASSQRGSGQALFTEAFF. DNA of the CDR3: TGTGCCAGCAGCCAGCGGGGGTCCGGACAGGCGCTATTCACTGAAGCTTTCTTT. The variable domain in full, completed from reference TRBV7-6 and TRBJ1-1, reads GAGVSQSPRYKVTKRGQDVALRCDPISGHVSLYWYRQALGQGPEFLTYFNYEAQQDKSGLPNDRFSAERPEGSISTLTIQRTEQRDSAMYRCASSQRGSGQALFTEAFFGQGTRLTVV.

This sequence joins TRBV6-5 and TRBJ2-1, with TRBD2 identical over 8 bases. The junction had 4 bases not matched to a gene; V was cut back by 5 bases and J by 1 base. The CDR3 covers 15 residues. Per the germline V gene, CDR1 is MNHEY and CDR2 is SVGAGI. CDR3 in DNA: TGTGCCAGCAGTACCGGGACTAGGTCCTACAATGAGCAGTTCTTC. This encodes CASSTGTRSYNEQFF.

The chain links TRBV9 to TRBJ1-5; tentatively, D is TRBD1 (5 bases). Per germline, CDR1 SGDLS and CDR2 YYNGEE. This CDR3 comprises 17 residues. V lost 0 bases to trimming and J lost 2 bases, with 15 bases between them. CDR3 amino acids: CASSVGRVAGCNQPQHF. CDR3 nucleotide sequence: TGTGCCAGCAGCGTAGGGAGGGTAGCAGGGTGCAATCAGCCCCAGCATTTT.

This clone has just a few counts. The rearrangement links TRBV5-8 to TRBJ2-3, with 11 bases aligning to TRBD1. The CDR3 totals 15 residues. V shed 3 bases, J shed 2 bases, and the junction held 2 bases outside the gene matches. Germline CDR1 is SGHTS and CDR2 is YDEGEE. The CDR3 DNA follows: TGTGCCAGCAGCTGGACAGGGGGCCACACAGATACGCAGTATTTT. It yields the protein CASSWTGGHTDTQYF.

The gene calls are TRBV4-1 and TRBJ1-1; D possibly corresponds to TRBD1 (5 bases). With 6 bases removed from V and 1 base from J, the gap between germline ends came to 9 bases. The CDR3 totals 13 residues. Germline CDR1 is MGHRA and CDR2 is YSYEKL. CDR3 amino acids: CASSLTANTEAFF. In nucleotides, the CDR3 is TGCGCCAGCAGTCTGACAGCGAACACTGAAGCTTTCTTT.